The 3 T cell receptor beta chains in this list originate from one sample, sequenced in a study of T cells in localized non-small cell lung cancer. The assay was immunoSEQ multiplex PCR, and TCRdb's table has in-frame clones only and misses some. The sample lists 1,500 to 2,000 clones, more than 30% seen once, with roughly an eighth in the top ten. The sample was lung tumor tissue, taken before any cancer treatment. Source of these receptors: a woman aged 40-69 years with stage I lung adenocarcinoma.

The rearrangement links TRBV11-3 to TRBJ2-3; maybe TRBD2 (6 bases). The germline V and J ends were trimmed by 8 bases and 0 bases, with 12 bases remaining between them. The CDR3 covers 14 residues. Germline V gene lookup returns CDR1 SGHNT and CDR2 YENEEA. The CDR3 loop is CASDRDFSTDTQYF. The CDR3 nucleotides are TGTGCCAGCGACCGGGACTTTAGCACAGATACGCAGTATTTT.

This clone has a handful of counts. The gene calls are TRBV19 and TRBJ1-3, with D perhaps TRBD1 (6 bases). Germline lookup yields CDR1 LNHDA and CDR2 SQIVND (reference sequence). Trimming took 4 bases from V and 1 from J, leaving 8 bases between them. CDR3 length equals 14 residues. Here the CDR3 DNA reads TGTGCCAGTAGTACGGACAGTTCTGGAAACACCATATATTTT. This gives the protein CASSTDSSGNTIYF.

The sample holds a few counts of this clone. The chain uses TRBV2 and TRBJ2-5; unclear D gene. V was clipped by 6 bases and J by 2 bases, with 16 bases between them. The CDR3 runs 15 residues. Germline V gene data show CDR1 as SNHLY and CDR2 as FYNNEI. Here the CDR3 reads CASSERTQFQETQYF. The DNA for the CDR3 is TGTGCCAGCAGCGAGCGTACCCAGTTTCAAGAGACCCAGTACTTC.